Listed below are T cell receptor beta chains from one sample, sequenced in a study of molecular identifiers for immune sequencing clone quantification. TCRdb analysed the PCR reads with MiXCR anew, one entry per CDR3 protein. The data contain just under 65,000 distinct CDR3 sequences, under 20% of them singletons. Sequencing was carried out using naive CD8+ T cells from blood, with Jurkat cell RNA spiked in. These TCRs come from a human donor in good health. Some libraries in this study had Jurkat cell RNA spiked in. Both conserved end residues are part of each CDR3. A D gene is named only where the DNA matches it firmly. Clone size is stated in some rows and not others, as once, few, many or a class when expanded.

TGTGCCAGCAGCCCGACTAGCGGGAGGGCAGATACGCAGTATTTT	CASSPTSGRADTQYF	TRBJ2-3	TRBV7-2	many	TRBD2
TGTGCCAGCAGTTTATCGGGACAGTCCTACGAGCAGTACTTC	CASSLSGQSYEQYF	TRBJ2-7	TRBV12-3/TRBV12-4	few	TRBD1
TGCAGTGCTAGGACAGGGAAGGCCTACGAGCAGTACTTC	CSARTGKAYEQYF	TRBJ2-7	TRBV20-1	many	TRBD1
TGTGCCATCAGTCCTCAGGGAGTGGTCACTGAAGCTTTCTTT	CAISPQGVVTEAFF	TRBJ1-1	TRBV10-3	many	-
TGTGCCAGCAGTTCAGGACAGGCTGCCTACGAGCAGTACTTC	CASSSGQAAYEQYF	TRBJ2-7	TRBV28	-	TRBD1
TGTGCCAGCAGCACAATCCCCGTGGACAGGGGTTTCGCAGATACGCAGTATTTT	CASSTIPVDRGFADTQYF	TRBJ2-3	TRBV5-5	many	TRBD1
TGTGCCAGCAGACTAACTAGCACAGATACGCAGTATTTT	CASRLTSTDTQYF	TRBJ2-3	TRBV27	many	-
TGTGCCAGCAGCGTAGAGGGCGGATACACCACAGATACGCAGTATTTT	CASSVEGGYTTDTQYF	TRBJ2-3	TRBV9	many	-
TGTGCCAGCACTCTAGGGGCCCAGTACTTC	CASTLGAQYF	TRBJ2-5	TRBV6-1	-	-
TGCAGCGTTGAATGGCGGGCGTCGGGCACAGATACGCAGTATTTT	CSVEWRASGTDTQYF	TRBJ2-3	TRBV29-1	many	-
TGCAGTGCTAGAGTTACAGGGGGAAACCAAGAGACCCAGTACTTC	CSARVTGGNQETQYF	TRBJ2-5	TRBV20-1	many	TRBD1
TGCAGCGTATCGGTGAACACTGAAGCTTTCTTT	CSVSVNTEAFF	TRBJ1-1	TRBV29-1	many	-
TGTGCTAGCAGCCACACTGACAGGGGAAAGACCGGGGAGCTGTTTTTT	CASSHTDRGKTGELFF	TRBJ2-2	TRBV7-7	many	TRBD1
TGTGCCAGCAGCCTCGGGAATTCAGGATCCTACAATGAGCAGTTCTTC	CASSLGNSGSYNEQFF	TRBJ2-1	TRBV28	-	-
TGTGCCAGCAGTCCCGGGACAGTCCTTCGGCAGTACTTC	CASSPGTVLRQYF	TRBJ2-7	TRBV12-3/TRBV12-4	many	TRBD1
TGTGCCAGCAGCCTCCATGGGGGGGAGGGCCCTAACAATGAGCAGTTCTTC	CASSLHGGEGPNNEQFF	TRBJ2-1	TRBV27	few	TRBD2
TGTGCCAGCAGCTTAACCGGGACAGGGAGGATCCACGAGCAGTACTTC	CASSLTGTGRIHEQYF	TRBJ2-7	TRBV7-9	-	TRBD1
TGTGCCACCAGCCCTACACGCGGGGTCTCTGAAGCTTTCTTT	CATSPTRGVSEAFF	TRBJ1-1	TRBV15	many	-
TGCGCCAGCAGCCAAAATAGTGAGCAGTTCTTC	CASSQNSEQFF	TRBJ2-1	TRBV4-1	many	-
TGTGCCAGCAATCGGAGGGAATACACAGATACGCAGTATTTT	CASNRREYTDTQYF	TRBJ2-3	TRBV6-1	many	-
TGTGCCAGCAGTGAAGCGCTTCCGGGGGCAATCTACGAGCAGTACTTC	CASSEALPGAIYEQYF	TRBJ2-7	TRBV2	-	-
TGTGCCAGCAGCTTACTAGGGCCTGGAGAGACCCAGTACTTC	CASSLLGPGETQYF	TRBJ2-5	TRBV7-6	-	-
TGTGCCAGCAGTCTCCAAACGGGGGCCCCGTATTTT	CASSLQTGAPYF	TRBJ2-3	TRBV27	-	-
TGTGCCAGCAGCTCAGGGGACATTCAGTACTTC	CASSSGDIQYF	TRBJ2-4	TRBV11-3	many	-
TGCGCCAGCAGCTTCGACAGCGGAAACACCATATATTTT	CASSFDSGNTIYF	TRBJ1-3	TRBV5-1	many	-
TGCAGTGCTAGAGGCCACTACGGACAGCGCCTGACGTACGAGCAGTACTTC	CSARGHYGQRLTYEQYF	TRBJ2-7	TRBV20-1	many	-
TGTGCCAGCAGCCAAGTACGGGAGGGCACAGATACGCAGTATTTT	CASSQVREGTDTQYF	TRBJ2-3	TRBV3-1	many	TRBD2
TGCGCCAGCAGCCAAGATACACCTTACACAGATACGCAGTATTTT	CASSQDTPYTDTQYF	TRBJ2-3	TRBV4-3	many	-
TGTGCCTGGAGCGTAACTAGCTTCAATGAGCAGTTCTTC	CAWSVTSFNEQFF	TRBJ2-1	TRBV30	few	-
TGTGCCATCAGTGACTCTGCAGGGTTGCATGGCTACACCTTC	CAISDSAGLHGYTF	TRBJ1-2	TRBV10-3	many	-